This T cell receptor beta chain was captured in a study of blood T cells in healthy people across ages. This clonotype was recorded at least ten times. Using a J-beta primer mix together with a sample-barcoded 5' primer, a second PCR was run for roughly 6 to 12 cycles. TCRdb re-called the 5' RACE reads with MiXCR, one entry per CDR3 protein. The top ten hold about 11% of the sample, which has 1.5 million to 2 million distinct CDR3 sequences, 34% seen once. The CDR3 runs 15 residues. From germline, CDR1 is MNHNS and CDR2 SASEGT. The V end was cut by 4 bases, the J end by 4 bases, with 15 bases between.

The source of this sequence is a woman aged 25 to 45 in good health. V and J are TRBV6-1 and TRBJ2-3, with D possibly being TRBD2 (5 bases). The sequencing input was blood. The DNA for the CDR3 is TGTGCCAGCAGTGCCCCCCGGGGAGCGGCAGATACGCAGTATTTT. Translated: CASSAPRGAADTQYF.